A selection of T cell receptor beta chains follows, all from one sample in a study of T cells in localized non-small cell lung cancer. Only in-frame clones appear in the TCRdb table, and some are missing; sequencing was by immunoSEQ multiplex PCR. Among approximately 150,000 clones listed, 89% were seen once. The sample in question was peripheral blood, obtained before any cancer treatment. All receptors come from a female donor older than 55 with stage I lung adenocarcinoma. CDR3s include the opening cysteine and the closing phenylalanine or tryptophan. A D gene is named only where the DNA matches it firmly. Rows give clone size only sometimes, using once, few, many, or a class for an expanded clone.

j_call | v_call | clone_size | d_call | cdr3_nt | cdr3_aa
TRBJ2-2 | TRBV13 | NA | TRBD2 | TGTGCCAGCAGCTTCGGCGGGAGGGCCAGAACCGGGGAGCTGTTTTTT | CASSFGGRARTGELFF
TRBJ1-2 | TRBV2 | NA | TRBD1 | TGTGCCAGGAGAGGACAGGGCTACGGCTACACCTTC | CARRGQGYGYTF
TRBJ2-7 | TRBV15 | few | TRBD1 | TGTGCCACCAGCAGGACGACAGGGGGCCGGTCCGAGCAGTACTTC | CATSRTTGGRSEQYF
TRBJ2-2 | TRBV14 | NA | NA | TGTGCCAGCAGCCAAAGGCGGGCGATTAACACCGGGGAGCTGTTTTTT | CASSQRRAINTGELFF
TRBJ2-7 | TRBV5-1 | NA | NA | TGCGCCAGCAGCTTTACCGGGTTACACTACGAGCAGTACTTC | CASSFTGLHYEQYF
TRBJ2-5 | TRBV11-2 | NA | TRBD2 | TGTGCCAGCACGGCGGCGGGAGCTCAAGAGACCCAGTACTTC | CASTAAGAQETQYF
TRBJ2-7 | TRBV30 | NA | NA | TGTGCCTGGAGTCCCTGGAGTCTGCGCCACGAGCAGTACTTC | CAWSPWSLRHEQYF
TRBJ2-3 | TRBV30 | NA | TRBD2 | TGTGCCTGGACGACGGGACTAGCGGGAGGAGATACGCAGTATTTT | CAWTTGLAGGDTQYF
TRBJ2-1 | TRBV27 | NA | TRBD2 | TGTGCCAGCAGTCCCACCCGACTAGCGGGAGGTTTCAATGAGCAGTTCTTC | CASSPTRLAGGFNEQFF
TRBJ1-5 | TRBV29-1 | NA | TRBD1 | TGCAGCGCTGGGACAGGGGCTCAACAGCCCCAGCATTTT | CSAGTGAQQPQHF
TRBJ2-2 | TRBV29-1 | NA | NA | TGCAGCGTTGTCGACATCACCGGGGAGCTGTTTTTT | CSVVDITGELFF
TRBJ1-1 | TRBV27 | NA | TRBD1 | TGTGCCAGCAGTTTCGCCGGGACAGGGACTCCCGCTGAAGCTTTCTTT | CASSFAGTGTPAEAFF
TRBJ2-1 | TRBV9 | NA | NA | TGTGCCAGCAGCGTAATGTTTGGACCTAACAATGAGCAGTTCTTC | CASSVMFGPNNEQFF
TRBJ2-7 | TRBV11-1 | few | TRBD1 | TGTGCCAGCAGCCTAACAGACAGGGTACCCTACGAGCAGTACTTC | CASSLTDRVPYEQYF
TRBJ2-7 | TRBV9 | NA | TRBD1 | TGTGCCAGCAGCACAGGGGGAAACGAGCAGTACTTC | CASSTGGNEQYF